Judged by abundance, the clone carrying this TCR beta chain is medium-sized. Antigen unknown. The source of the sample is a study of OX40 agonist ivuxolimab in advanced cancers. Study-level information: Treatment of patients was with ivuxolimab, an agonistic anti-OX40 (CD134) antibody. Anti-PD-1, anti-PD-L1 or anti-CTLA-4 therapy given earlier was allowed, and roughly 38% had some.

Exclusion applied to patients with autoimmune disease history or systemic immunosuppression. CDR1 is WSHSY, CDR2 SAAADI, per germline. V shed 9 bases and J 4 bases; nucleotides not matched to a gene: 1. The CDR3 runs 11 residues. Here immunoSEQ multiplex PCR was the method, and the copy in TCRdb shows in-frame clones only, minus some. The table lists 20,000 or so clones, 84% of them singletons. Study results and caveats: Blood T cells, both CD4+ and CD8+, expanded clonally by week 6 at 0.1 to 3.0 mg/kg.

Sequencing used CD4+ or CD8+ T cells sorted from blood, obtained in a trial of the OX40 agonist ivuxolimab. This chain joins TRBV10-2 and TRBJ1-2; 8 bases line up with TRBD1. This receptor was identified in an adult with an advanced solid tumor such as melanoma, head and neck, liver or kidney cancer. The CDR3 DNA sequence: TGCGCCAGTGGACAGGGCTATGGCTACACCTTC. It translates to CASGQGYGYTF.